The rows below give T cell receptor beta chains drawn from one sample of a study of identical twins. TCRdb ran MiXCR on the 5' RACE reads and lists one entry per CDR3 protein. This table has 700,000 to 950,000 distinct CDR3 sequences, around 12% appearing once. This sample was shared with a second study, whose subject was yellow fever vaccine responses in identical twins.

Sample: PBMCs. The receptor source for this set is a woman under 30 in good health. The CDR3 runs from the conserved cysteine through the conserved F or W. A D gene is named only where the DNA matches it firmly. Size is stated for part of the rows, as once, few or many counts, or as a class when the clone is expanded.

>TRBV9|TRBJ1-1|.|.
TGTGCCAGCAGCGTAGAAGGGCTATCGAACACTGAAGCTTTCTTT
CASSVEGLSNTEAFF
>TRBV19|TRBJ1-2|.|.
TGTGCCAGTAGTATAGAAGGAGCCTCCAACTATGGCTACACCTTC
CASSIEGASNYGYTF
>TRBV27|TRBJ2-7|.|TRBD1
TGTGCCAGCAGTTTACTAGTAGAGGGACAGACCTACGAGCAGTACTTC
CASSLLVEGQTYEQYF
>TRBV3-1|TRBJ2-3|many|.
TGTGCCAGCAGCCCCTCGTTGAGCGCCTGGGGAACAGATACGCAGTATTTT
CASSPSLSAWGTDTQYF
>TRBV7-8|TRBJ2-2|many|.
TGTGCCAGCAGCTTATCTCTGGGCAGATCCGACACCGGGGAGCTGTTTTTT
CASSLSLGRSDTGELFF
>TRBV5-1|TRBJ2-3|few|TRBD2
TGCGCCAGCAGCACTTGGACTAGCGGGAGGGCCGGCACAGATACGCAGTATTTT
CASSTWTSGRAGTDTQYF
>TRBV11-1|TRBJ1-3|few|TRBD1
TGTGCCAGCAGCGAATTCCGGGGACAGGCGAGGTCTGGAAACACCATATATTTT
CASSEFRGQARSGNTIYF
>TRBV3-1|TRBJ2-1|.|.
TGTGCCAGCGGGGTTGACTCCTACAATGAGCAGTTCTTC
CASGVDSYNEQFF
>TRBV5-1|TRBJ2-7|.|TRBD2
TGCGCCAGCAGCTTGAGCGGGAAGGTCTACGAGCAGTACTTC
CASSLSGKVYEQYF
>TRBV5-1|TRBJ2-3|many|TRBD2
TGCGCCAGCAGCACCACGACTAGCTATGGCACAGATACGCAGTATTTT
CASSTTTSYGTDTQYF
>TRBV2|TRBJ2-2|few|.
TGTGCCAGCACAAGGACAGCGAACACCGGGGAGCTGTTTTTT
CASTRTANTGELFF
>TRBV6-5|TRBJ2-3|few|.
TGTGCCAGCAGTTACTCGGACGGAAACACAGATACGCAGTATTTT
CASSYSDGNTDTQYF
>TRBV12-3/TRBV12-4|TRBJ2-1|few|.
TGTGCCAGCAATTACGACAGCCTTTCCTACAATGAGCAGTTCTTC
CASNYDSLSYNEQFF
>TRBV6-4|TRBJ2-3|.|.
TGTGCCAGCTCGGTCAGGGTAACAGATACGCAGTATTTT
CASSVRVTDTQYF
>TRBV5-1|TRBJ2-2|few|TRBD2
TGCGCCAGCAGCTCAGGACTAGCGTGGAGTGGGACCACCGGGGAGCTGTTTTTT
CASSSGLAWSGTTGELFF
>TRBV5-1|TRBJ1-4|many|TRBD1
TGCGCCAGCAGCCAGACGACAGGGATGAAGGAAAAACTGTTTTTT
CASSQTTGMKEKLFF
>TRBV12-3/TRBV12-4|TRBJ2-3|many|.
TGTGCCAGCAGCCCTCTGGGTTTCCGCACAGATACGCAGTATTTT
CASSPLGFRTDTQYF
>TRBV10-3|TRBJ2-7|many|TRBD1
TGTGCCATCAGCGGGGGACAGGGCGGATCCTACGAGCAGTACTTC
CAISGGQGGSYEQYF
>TRBV28|TRBJ2-1|few|.
TGTGCCAGCAGTTCGCACGGGGAGCGGTCCTACAATGAGCAGTTCTTC
CASSSHGERSYNEQFF
>TRBV20-1|TRBJ2-3|few|.
TGCAGTGCTAGTTCAGCGGGCTATCTCGATCCCACAGATACGCAGTATTTT
CSASSAGYLDPTDTQYF
>TRBV5-6|TRBJ1-2|many|.
TGTGCCAGCAGCTCCGGGGCCGGTGGCTACACCTTC
CASSSGAGGYTF
>TRBV29-1|TRBJ2-5|few|.
TGCAGCGTTGAACTGGGGGGCTGGGAGACCCAGTACTTC
CSVELGGWETQYF
>TRBV7-8|TRBJ2-5|.|TRBD2
TGTGCCAGCACCGAAAAGAGGGTCCAGCGGGAGGGCCGGGTGACCCAGTACTTC
CASTEKRVQREGRVTQYF
>TRBV5-5|TRBJ2-3|few|.
TGTGCCAGCTCAAACGCGGACCTACTGTACACAGATACGCAGTATTTT
CASSNADLLYTDTQYF
>TRBV20-1|TRBJ2-5|.|.
TGCAGTGCTAGACCATCTCAGGGGAGGTTGATCGAGACCCAGTACTTC
CSARPSQGRLIETQYF
>TRBV3-1|TRBJ2-2|.|TRBD1
TGTGCCAGCAGCCAGGGGGGACAGGGGACCGGGGAGCTGTTTTTT
CASSQGGQGTGELFF
>TRBV20-1|TRBJ1-5|few|TRBD1
TGCAGTGCTACATCCAGGGGGCGGTGGGATCAGCCCCAGCATTTT
CSATSRGRWDQPQHF
>TRBV3-1|TRBJ2-1|few|.
TGTGCCAGCAGCCAAGATTCAGGGAGTCGCCGACTTTACAATGAGCAGTTCTTC
CASSQDSGSRRLYNEQFF